This T cell receptor beta chain was sequenced in a study of cytomegalovirus exposure and HLA in healthy donors. Study-level information: In an earlier analysis, 90 million to 130 million unique TCR beta sequences were found from approximately 170 million T cells.

Study observations and caveats: A later analysis revealed that TCR association rates differed between HLA loci, peaking at DRB1 and bottoming out at HLA-C. Several of the most significant clusters were apparently associated with common viral pathogens in a later analysis.

Points on this clone: The antigen is not known.

The PCR was carried out with 60 Vbeta primers and 13 Jbeta primers. In the authors' workflow: Unique TCR beta chains totaled about 73 million in a later count, with approximately 11 million of them shared. The data were produced by immunoSEQ multiplex PCR, yet TCRdb's version contains in-frame clones alone and is incomplete. That table furnishes V, J and clone size, whereas the DNA furnished D and trimming. This sample carries 100,000 to 150,000 clones, approximately 75% of them seen once, and the ten largest clones take 3% to 4.5%. Sequencing used PBMCs. The sequence was obtained from a man between 25 and 39 years old in good health and CMV-seronegative.

CDR3 residues: CASSLRGDTQYF. The CDR3, as DNA: TGTGCCAGCAGCCTTCGGGGAGATACGCAGTATTTT. The chain links TRBV6-1 to TRBJ2-3; D possibly corresponds to TRBD2 (5 bases). Germline V gene sequence: CDR1 MNHNS, CDR2 SASEGT. The CDR3 contains 12 residues. With 6 bases removed from V and 5 bases from J, the gap between germline ends came to 9 bases.